The subject of this entry is one T cell receptor (beta chain). The data originate from a study of cytotoxic CD8 clonotypes in ibrutinib-treated CLL. At the level of the study: Partial response was seen in around 24 patients and complete response in 2; after median roughly 6 years, around 14 stayed remitted, about 12 progressed.

The CDR3 loop spans 17 amino acids. Trimming cost V 6 bases and J 6 bases; bases outside gene matches: 12. The germline V gene has CDR1 MNHEY and CDR2 SMNVEV (reference sequence). Produced via immunoSEQ multiplex PCR; TCRdb's table is partial and in-frame only. This sample yields over 130,000 clones, of which 80% are seen a single time; 7.5% to 9% belongs to the top ten. The source was PBMCs, collected after 36 months of ibrutinib treatment. V and J are TRBV27 and TRBJ2-1, with 12 bases that match TRBD2. The sequence was obtained from a human donor with chronic lymphocytic leukemia. CDR3 in amino acids: CASRPFPLLAGGNEQFF. The CDR3 DNA reads as TGTGCCAGCAGACCTTTTCCTCTACTAGCGGGAGGCAATGAGCAGTTCTTC.